The next 9 T cell receptor beta chains were all read from a single sample in a study of cytomegalovirus exposure and HLA in healthy donors. 13 Jbeta primers and 60 Vbeta primers were used for the PCR. This table comes from immunoSEQ multiplex PCR, and its TCRdb copy is limited to in-frame clones, with some not included. The table lists some 190,000 clones, around 76% of them singletons. Sequencing input: PBMCs. The receptors were gathered from a woman in her 30s in good health and CMV-seropositive.

The chain is built from TRBV7-6 and TRBJ2-6; TRBD1 matches 8 bases. Germline V lookup: CDR1 SGHVS, CDR2 FNYEAQ. J lost 4 bases, V lost 3 bases, and 5 bases had no gene match. The CDR3 consists of 16 residues. The CDR3 DNA is TGTGCCAGCAGCTTCAACAGGGGGACAGGGGCCAACGTCCTGACTTTC. Encoded protein: CASSFNRGTGANVLTF.

The chain joins TRBV7-2 to TRBJ2-1, with TRBD2 as a possible D gene (6 bases). V shed 4 bases and J shed 2 bases, with 12 bases lying between them. The CDR3 consists of 15 residues. Germline V gene data show CDR1 as SGHTA and CDR2 as FQGNSA. CDR3 nucleotide sequence: TGTGCCAGCAGCTGGCGGGCTAGCGCCTACAATGAGCAGTTCTTC. It encodes CASSWRASAYNEQFF.

This chain links TRBV7-9 with TRBJ1-1; perhaps TRBD1 as D (5 bases). This CDR3 region has 17 residues. Germline-derived CDR1 and CDR2 are SEHNR and FQNEAQ (reference sequence). V was pared by 5 bases and J by 1 base, with 20 bases between. The CDR3 DNA follows: TGTGCCAGCAGCCCAAGAGGGAGGGGACTCAGGAACACTGAAGCTTTCTTT. This sequence encodes CASSPRGRGLRNTEAFF.

A single count supports this clone. The chain links TRBV27 to TRBJ2-5; weak D call: TRBD2 (6 bases). V was pared by 6 bases and J by 2 bases, with 28 bases between. Germline V gene sequence: CDR1 MNHEY, CDR2 SMNVEV (reference sequence). The CDR3 spans 19 residues. CDR3 DNA: TGTGCCAGCAGCCGGTATGCCGGGACGCTCAGAGGAGGGCAAGAGACCCAGTACTTC. Protein sequence: CASSRYAGTLRGGQETQYF.

This clone occurred a few times. The chain joins TRBV21-1 to TRBJ1-5; TRBD1 is the table's D call, not checked against the DNA. TRBV21-1 is classified as a pseudogene. There are 15 residues in the CDR3. The CDR3 spells CASSRGQGNNQPQHF. The CDR3 DNA sequence: TGTGCCAGCAGCCGGGGACAGGGGAACAATCAGCCCCAGCATTTT.

The rearrangement links TRBV11-1 to TRBJ2-5; 7 nucleotides align to TRBD1. The CDR3 sequence is 15 residues long. Germline CDR1 reads SGHAT; CDR2 reads FQDESV (reference sequence). V dropped 4 bases and J dropped 1; count of bases not matched to a gene: 6. The chain's CDR3 is CASSSKDRFQETQYF. The CDR3 DNA reads as TGTGCCAGCAGCTCTAAGGACAGGTTCCAAGAGACCCAGTACTTC.

V and J are TRBV11-2 and TRBJ2-3, with D possibly matching TRBD2 (6 bases). Germline-derived CDR1 and CDR2 are SGHAT and FQNNGV. This CDR3 spans 15 amino acids. Trimming left V 0 bases short and J 0 bases short, with 7 bases between. CDR3 amino acids: CASSLEGTSTDTQYF. In DNA, the CDR3 is TGTGCCAGCAGCTTAGAGGGGACTAGCACAGATACGCAGTATTTT.

Of note for this clone: The sample has other DNA sequences that encode this CDR3 too. The chain has TRBV7-2 and TRBJ1-2; D is uncertain. The length of the CDR3 is 12 residues. From germline, CDR1 is SGHTA and CDR2 FQGNSA. The V gene lost 1 base and the J gene lost 8 bases, with 8 bases spanning the gap. CDR3 bases: TGTGCCAGCAGCTTAGGCGGGGAGGGCTACACCTTC. Translation gives CASSLGGEGYTF.

The V and J genes are TRBV4-3 and TRBJ2-2; TRBD1 matches 8 bases. Germline assignment: CDR1 LGHNA and CDR2 YSLEER. The V segment lost 4 bases and the J segment 1 base; nucleotides outside the gene matches: 2. The CDR3 is 15 residues long. In DNA, the CDR3 is TGCGCCAGCAGCCCGACAGGGGTGAACACCGGGGAGCTGTTTTTT. Protein product: CASSPTGVNTGELFF.